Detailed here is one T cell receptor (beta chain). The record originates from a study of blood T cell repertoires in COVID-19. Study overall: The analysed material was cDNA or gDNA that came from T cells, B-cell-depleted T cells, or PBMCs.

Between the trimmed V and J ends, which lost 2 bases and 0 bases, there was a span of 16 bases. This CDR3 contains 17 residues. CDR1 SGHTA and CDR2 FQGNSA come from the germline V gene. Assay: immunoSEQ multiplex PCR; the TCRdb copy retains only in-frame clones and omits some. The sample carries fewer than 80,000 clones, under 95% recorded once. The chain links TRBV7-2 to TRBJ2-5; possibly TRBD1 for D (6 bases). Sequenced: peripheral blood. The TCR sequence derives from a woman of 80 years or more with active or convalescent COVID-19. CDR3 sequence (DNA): TGTGCCAGCAGCTTATGGATTGGGACAACAAACCAAGAGACCCAGTACTTC. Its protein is CASSLWIGTTNQETQYF.